Below are 3 T cell receptor beta chains sequenced from a single sample in a study of shared clonotypes between healthy human individuals. Only CD45RO-negative cells positively selected for CCR7 counted as naive CD8 cells, so terminally differentiated effector memory CD45RA+ cells were excluded. Profiling relied on immunoSEQ multiplex PCR, and the TCRdb table lists in-frame clones only, not all of them. The data show fewer than 1 million clones, with around 96% seen just once and less than 0.3% held by the top ten. The sequenced sample consisted of naive CD8+ T cells sorted from blood. All receptors derive from a young man in good health.

The chain is built from TRBV25-1 and TRBJ2-1; D perhaps matches TRBD2 (5 bases). Germline V lookup: CDR1 MGHDK, CDR2 SYGVNS. CDR3 length: 16 amino acids. The V end was cut by 5 bases, the J end by 0 bases, with 14 bases between. CDR3 residues: CASSPGRGFSYNEQFF. The CDR3 DNA follows: TGTGCCAGCAGTCCGGGCCGGGGATTCTCCTACAATGAGCAGTTCTTC. The complete variable domain, with remaining parts taken from reference TRBV25-1 and TRBJ2-1, reads EADIYQTPRYLVIGTGKKITLECSQTMGHDKMYWYQQDPGMELHLIHYSYGVNSTEKGDLSSESTVSRIRTEHFPLTLESARPSHTSQYLCASSPGRGFSYNEQFFGPGTRLTVL.

This clone has a single count. CDR3: CASSSLGGRAYEQYF. For the CDR3, the DNA is TGTGCCAGCAGTTCTTTGGGCGGGAGGGCCTACGAGCAGTACTTC. The chain recombines TRBV28 with TRBJ2-7; TRBD2 agrees at 9 bases. J gave up 2 bases and V 4 bases, and 6 bases lay outside the gene matches. The CDR3 loop spans 15 amino acids. From germline, CDR1 is MDHEN and CDR2 SYDVKM.

This rearrangement joins TRBV10-3 to TRBJ2-5; 8 bases agree with TRBD1. After removal of 6 bases from V and 0 bases from J, the junction contained 6 bases not matched to a gene. The CDR3 runs 15 residues. The germline V gene encodes CDR1 ENHRY and CDR2 SYGVKD. DNA of the CDR3: TGTGCCATCAGGGCGACAGGGGAGTACCAAGAGACCCAGTACTTC. As protein: CAIRATGEYQETQYF.